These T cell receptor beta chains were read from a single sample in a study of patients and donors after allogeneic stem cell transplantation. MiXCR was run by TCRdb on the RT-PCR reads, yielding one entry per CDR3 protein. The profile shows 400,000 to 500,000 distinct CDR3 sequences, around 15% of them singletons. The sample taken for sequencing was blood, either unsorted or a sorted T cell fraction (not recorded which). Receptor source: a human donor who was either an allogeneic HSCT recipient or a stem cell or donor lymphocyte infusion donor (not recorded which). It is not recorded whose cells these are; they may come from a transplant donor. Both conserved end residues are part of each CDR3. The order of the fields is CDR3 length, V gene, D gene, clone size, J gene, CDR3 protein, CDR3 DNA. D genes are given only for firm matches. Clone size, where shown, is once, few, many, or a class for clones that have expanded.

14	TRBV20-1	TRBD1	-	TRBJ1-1	CSAIKGQAFTEAFF	TGCAGTGCTATTAAGGGACAGGCGTTCACTGAAGCTTTCTTT
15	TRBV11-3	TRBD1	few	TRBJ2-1	CASSQDGTGVHEQFF	TGTGCCAGCAGCCAAGACGGGACAGGAGTCCATGAGCAGTTCTTC
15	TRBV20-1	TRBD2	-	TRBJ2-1	CSASVLARTYNEQFF	TGCAGTGCTAGCGTACTAGCGCGTACCTACAATGAGCAGTTCTTC
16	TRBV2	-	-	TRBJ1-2	CASSDEVSPFNYGYTF	TGTGCCAGCAGTGATGAAGTCAGTCCTTTTAACTATGGCTACACCTTC
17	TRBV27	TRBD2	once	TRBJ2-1	CASSTRLGEGGYNEQFF	TGTGCCAGCAGCACAAGACTGGGGGAGGGCGGTTACAATGAGCAGTTCTTC
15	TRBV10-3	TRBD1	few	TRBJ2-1	CAISQQGALYNEQFF	TGTGCCATCAGCCAACAGGGGGCACTCTACAATGAGCAGTTCTTC
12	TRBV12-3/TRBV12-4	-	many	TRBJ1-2	CASSLNPYGYTF	TGTGCCAGCAGTTTAAACCCCTATGGCTACACCTTC
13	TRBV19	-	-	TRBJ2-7	CASSIGQPLKQYF	TGTGCCAGTAGTATAGGACAACCCTTGAAGCAGTACTTC
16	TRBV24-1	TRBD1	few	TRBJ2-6	CATSGVGTGGANVLTF	TGTGCCACCAGTGGGGTAGGGACAGGAGGGGCCAACGTCCTGACTTTC
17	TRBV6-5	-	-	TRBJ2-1	CASSFHFTRVNYNEQFF	TGTGCCAGCAGTTTCCACTTTACTAGAGTAAACTACAATGAGCAGTTCTTC
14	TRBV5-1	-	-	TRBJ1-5	CASSLDGGTQPQHF	TGCGCCAGCAGCTTGGATGGGGGCACTCAGCCCCAGCATTTT
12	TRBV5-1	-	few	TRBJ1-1	CASGFRVGEAFF	TGCGCCAGCGGGTTCAGGGTGGGTGAAGCTTTCTTT
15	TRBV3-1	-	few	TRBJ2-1	CASSHSRGGGAEQFF	TGTGCCAGCAGCCACTCCCGTGGGGGGGGGGCTGAGCAGTTCTTC
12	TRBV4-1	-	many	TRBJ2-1	CASSQPFGEQFF	TGCGCCAGCAGCCAACCATTTGGTGAGCAGTTCTTC
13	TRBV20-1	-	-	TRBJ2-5	CSASARTKETQYF	TGCAGTGCTAGCGCCCGGACTAAAGAGACCCAGTACTTC
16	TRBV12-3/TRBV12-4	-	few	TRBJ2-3	CASSSLGDGNTDTQYF	TGTGCCAGCAGTTCCCTGGGTGATGGGAACACAGATACGCAGTATTTT
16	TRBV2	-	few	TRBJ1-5	CASSEAAVLSNQPQHF	TGTGCCAGCAGTGAAGCGGCCGTACTAAGCAATCAGCCCCAGCATTTT
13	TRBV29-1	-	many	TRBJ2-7	CSVEGGQSYEQYF	TGCAGCGTTGAAGGTGGACAGTCCTACGAGCAGTACTTC
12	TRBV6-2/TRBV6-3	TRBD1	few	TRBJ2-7	CASSGTGFEQYF	TGTGCCAGCAGCGGGACAGGATTCGAGCAGTACTTC
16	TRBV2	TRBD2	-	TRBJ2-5	CASSLRTSGTEETQYF	TGTGCCAGCAGTCTGCGGACTAGCGGGACCGAAGAGACCCAGTACTTC
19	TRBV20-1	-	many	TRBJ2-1	CSATVDRSLTSRNYNEQFF	TGCAGTGCTACAGTGGACAGATCTCTGACTAGCCGAAACTACAATGAGCAGTTCTTC
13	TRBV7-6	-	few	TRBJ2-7	CASSSTASWEQYF	TGTGCCAGCAGCTCCACGGCCAGCTGGGAGCAGTACTTC
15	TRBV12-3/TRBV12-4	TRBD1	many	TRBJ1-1	CASSFGDRGLGEAFF	TGTGCCAGCAGTTTCGGGGACAGGGGGCTTGGTGAAGCTTTCTTT
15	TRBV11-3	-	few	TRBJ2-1	CASSLERQDYNEQFF	TGTGCCAGCAGCTTAGAACGCCAGGATTACAATGAGCAGTTCTTC
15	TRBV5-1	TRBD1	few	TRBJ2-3	CASGTYDRDGDTQYF	TGCGCCAGCGGAACGTATGACAGGGATGGAGATACGCAGTATTTT
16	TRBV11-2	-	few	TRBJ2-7	CASSLFRGYSPYEQYF	TGTGCCAGCAGCTTATTCAGGGGCTATTCCCCCTACGAGCAGTACTTC
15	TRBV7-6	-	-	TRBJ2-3	CASSTDGTAADTQYF	TGTGCCAGCAGTACGGATGGGACGGCGGCAGATACGCAGTATTTT
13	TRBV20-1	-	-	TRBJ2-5	CSARGETQGTQYF	TGCAGTGCTAGAGGCGAGACCCAGGGGACCCAGTACTTC
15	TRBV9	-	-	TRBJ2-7	CASSVDAGRDVKQYF	TGTGCCAGCAGCGTAGATGCAGGTAGGGACGTTAAGCAGTACTTC
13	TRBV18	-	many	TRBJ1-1	CASSQGWPTEAFF	TGTGCCAGCTCCCAGGGTTGGCCCACTGAAGCTTTCTTT
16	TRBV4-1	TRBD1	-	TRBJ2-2	CASSRTQGIGSGELFF	TGCGCCAGCAGCCGCACACAGGGGATCGGATCCGGGGAGCTGTTTTTT
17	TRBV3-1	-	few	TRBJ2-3	CASSQPDSDSPTDTQYF	TGTGCCAGCAGCCAACCCGACTCGGATAGTCCCACAGATACGCAGTATTTT
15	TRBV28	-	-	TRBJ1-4	CASSWRGTGNEKLFF	TGTGCCAGCAGTTGGCGTGGGACGGGGAATGAAAAACTGTTTTTT
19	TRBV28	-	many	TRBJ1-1	CASSFGIGSDPSANTEAFF	TGTGCCAGCAGTTTCGGGATCGGTTCGGATCCTTCGGCGAACACTGAAGCTTTCTTT
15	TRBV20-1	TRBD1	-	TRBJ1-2	CSARDPDRGQYGYTF	TGCAGTGCTAGAGACCCGGACAGGGGGCAATATGGCTACACCTTC
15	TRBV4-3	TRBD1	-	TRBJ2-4	CASSQAGTGGNIQYF	TGCGCCAGCAGCCAAGCCGGGACAGGGGGAAACATTCAGTACTTC
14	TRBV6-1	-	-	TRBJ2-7	CASRDTALSYEQYF	TGTGCCAGCAGAGACACTGCTCTGTCCTACGAGCAGTACTTC
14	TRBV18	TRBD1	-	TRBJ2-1	CASSLGQGRDEQFF	TGTGCCAGCTCCCTCGGACAGGGCAGGGATGAGCAGTTCTTC
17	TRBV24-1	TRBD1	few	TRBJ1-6	CASKPGGTSSYNSPLHF	TGTGCCTCCAAACCAGGGGGTACTAGCTCCTATAATTCACCCCTCCACTTT
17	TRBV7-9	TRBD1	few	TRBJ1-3	CASSSWDSRYSGNTIYF	TGTGCCAGCAGCTCCTGGGACAGCAGATACTCTGGAAACACCATATATTTT
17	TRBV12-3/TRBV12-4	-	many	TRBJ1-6	CASSPMGRRGSNSPLHF	TGTGCCAGCAGTCCCATGGGGCGGCGGGGCAGCAATTCACCCCTCCACTTT
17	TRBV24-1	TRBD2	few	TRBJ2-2	CATSDPAGGRRTGELFF	TGTGCCACCAGTGATCCGGCGGGGGGGCGAAGGACCGGGGAGCTGTTTTTT
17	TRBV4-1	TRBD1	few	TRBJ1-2	CASSQELGGTANYGYTF	TGCGCCAGCAGCCAAGAATTAGGCGGGACAGCTAACTATGGCTACACCTTC
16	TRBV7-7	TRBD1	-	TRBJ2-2	CASSLEDRGSPGELFF	TGTGCCAGCAGCTTAGAAGACAGGGGGAGTCCCGGGGAGCTGTTTTTT
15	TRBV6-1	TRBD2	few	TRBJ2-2	CASARIMGGAGELFF	TGTGCCAGCGCAAGAATCATGGGGGGGGCCGGGGAGCTGTTTTTT
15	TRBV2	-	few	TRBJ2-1	CASSDPRGSYNEQFF	TGTGCCAGCAGTGACCCCCGGGGGTCCTACAATGAGCAGTTCTTC
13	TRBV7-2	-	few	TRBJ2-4	CASSSGLENIQYF	TGTGCCAGCAGCTCCGGACTTGAAAACATTCAGTACTTC